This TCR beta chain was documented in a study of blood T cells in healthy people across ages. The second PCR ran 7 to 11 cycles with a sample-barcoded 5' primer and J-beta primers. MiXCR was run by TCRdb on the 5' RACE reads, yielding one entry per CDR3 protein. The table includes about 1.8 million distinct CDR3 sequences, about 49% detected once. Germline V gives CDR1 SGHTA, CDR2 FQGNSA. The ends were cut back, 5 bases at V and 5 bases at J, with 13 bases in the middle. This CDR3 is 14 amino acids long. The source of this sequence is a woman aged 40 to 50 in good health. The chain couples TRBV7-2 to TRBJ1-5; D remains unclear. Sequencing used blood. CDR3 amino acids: CASSAKLRDQPQHF. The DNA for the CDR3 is TGTGCCAGCAGCGCCAAGCTAAGGGATCAGCCCCAGCATTTT.